These 32 T cell receptor beta chains share one sample of origin, sequenced in a study of vaccination effects on CD4 cells after COVID-19. The method was immunoSEQ multiplex PCR; TCRdb's version includes in-frame clones alone and lacks a portion of them. In the table there are tens of thousands of clones, around 81% of which are singletons. After expansion with viral peptide pools in the ViraFEST assay, antigen-specific CD4+ T cells were sequenced. Between days 9 and 10 of culture, CD4+ T cells were separated out. According to the study, vaccine recipients showed no prior SARS-CoV-2 infection and negative nucleocapsid antibodies. These receptors have no known antigen. Sequencing was performed on CD4+ T cells from PBMCs cultured with SARS-CoV-2 spike peptides, taken before COVID-19 vaccination. The receptor source for this set is a human donor who received a COVID-19 vaccine.

The V and J genes are TRBV3-1 (or the pseudogene TRBV3-2) and TRBJ2-5; D call uncertain. This CDR3 is built from 11 residues. CDR1 is LGHDT, CDR2 YNNKEL, per germline (reference sequence). V lost 3 bases and J 7 bases, leaving 6 bases between the germline ends. The CDR3 nucleotides are TGTGCCAGCAGCCACACTCCGACCCAGTACTTC. It is translated as CASSHTPTQYF.

The chain carries TRBV11-2 and TRBJ2-3; the D is unclear. Germline loops: CDR1 SGHAT, CDR2 FQNNGV. The CDR3 is 12 amino acids. V was trimmed by 5 bases and J by 5 bases, leaving 8 bases between them. CDR3 sequence reads: CASSLMEDTQYF. The CDR3 nucleotides read TGTGCCAGCAGCCTTATGGAAGATACGCAGTATTTT.

The CDR3 reads CASSFRDRGPGEAFF. CDR3 sequence (DNA): TGTGCCAGCAGCTTCCGGGACAGGGGGCCCGGTGAAGCTTTCTTT. The V gene is TRBV5-6, the J gene TRBJ1-1; 12 nucleotides align to TRBD1. Losses at the gene ends were 2 bases for V and 7 bases for J; bases not matched to a gene: 6. The germline CDR1 and CDR2 sequences are SGHDT and YYEEEE. CDR3 length equals 15 residues. The complete variable domain, with remaining parts taken from reference TRBV5-6 and TRBJ1-1, reads DAGVTQSPTHLIKTRGQQVTLRCSPKSGHDTVSWYQQALGQGPQFIFQYYEEEERQRGNFPDRFSGHQFPNYSSELNVNALLLGDSALYLCASSFRDRGPGEAFFGQGTRLTVV.

V usage is TRBV12-3 or TRBV12-4 and J usage is TRBJ1-2, with D perhaps TRBD1 (6 bases). Trimming removed 3 bases from V and 1 base from J, with 6 bases in between. The CDR3 totals 13 residues. CDR3 loop: CASSLGHNYGYTF. CDR3 coding DNA: TGTGCCAGCAGTTTGGGACATAACTATGGCTACACCTTC.

The V call is TRBV11-1, the J call TRBJ2-5, with D hard to call. V dropped 1 base and J dropped 5 bases, with 17 bases sitting between them. Looked up from germline, CDR1 is SGHAT and CDR2 is FQDESV (reference sequence). This CDR3 comprises 16 residues. The CDR3 nucleotides are TGTGCCAGCAGCTTAGGAGGAAAGGTTAACGGGGAGACCCAGTACTTC. Its translation is CASSLGGKVNGETQYF.

This clone was counted a few times. V is TRBV11-2 and J is TRBJ1-2; a weak D match, TRBD1 (5 bases). The CDR3 length is 13 residues. The V gene lost 0 bases and the J gene lost 5 bases, with 7 bases spanning the gap. Germline V CDR1 and CDR2: SGHAT, FQNNGV. CDR3 in amino acids: CASSLEGLYGYTF. CDR3 sequence (DNA): TGTGCCAGCAGCTTAGAGGGGCTATATGGCTACACCTTC.

This rearrangement joins TRBV10-2 to TRBJ1-2; D is possibly TRBD1 (5 bases). The germline V and J ends were trimmed by 10 bases and 7 bases, with 13 bases remaining between them. Germline lookup yields CDR1 WSHSY and CDR2 SAAADI. This CDR3 has 11 amino acids. The CDR3 nucleotides are TGCGCCACCCAGGGAGGAGGTGGCTACACCTTC. Its protein product is CATQGGGGYTF.

The chain couples TRBV5-5 to TRBJ2-7, with 15 positions matching TRBD2. CDR1 is SGHKS, CDR2 YYEKEE, per germline (reference sequence). CDR3 length equals 15 residues. V lost 3 bases, J lost 3 bases, and 1 base stayed unmatched. The DNA for the CDR3 is TGTGCCAGCAGCTGGGGACTAGCGGGGGGCTACGAGCAGTACGTC. Amino acids: CASSWGLAGGYEQYV.

The V and J genes are TRBV11-1 and TRBJ2-1, with TRBD1 as a possible D gene (6 bases). Looked up from germline, CDR1 is SGHAT and CDR2 is FQDESV (reference sequence). CDR3 length equals 15 residues. Deletions cut 5 bases from V and 3 bases from J, with 14 bases between. CDR3 protein: CASSPTGQHYNEQFF. The CDR3, as DNA: TGTGCCAGCAGCCCAACGGGACAACACTACAATGAGCAGTTCTTC.

This clone was observed once. The chain carries TRBV2 and TRBJ2-2, with 9 bases fitting TRBD2. V lost 3 bases to trimming and J lost 5 bases; unmatched junction nucleotides: 4. The CDR3 length is 15 residues. Germline loops: CDR1 SNHLY, CDR2 FYNNEI. For the CDR3, the DNA is TGTGCCAGCAGTGAGGGCGGGGGGGAAACCGGGGAGCTGTTTTTT. Translated: CASSEGGGETGELFF.

V and J are TRBV6-5 and TRBJ2-7, with D perhaps matching TRBD2 (6 bases). CDR1 and CDR2 from the germline V gene are MNHEY and SVGAGI. V lost 7 bases and J lost 4, with 11 bases in between. The CDR3 consists of 12 residues. CDR3 region: CASNSGGYEQYV. The CDR3 DNA reads TGTGCCAGCAACTCCGGGGGATACGAGCAGTACGTC.

This sequence joins TRBV18 and TRBJ1-3, with no clear D. The CDR3 runs to 16 residues. The germline V gene encodes CDR1 KGHSH and CDR2 LQKENI. The V and J ends lost 3 bases and 0 bases respectively, with 12 bases between them. CDR3 DNA sequence: TGTGCCAGCTCACCGGCCAGCCCGAGCTCTGGAAACACCATATATTTT. Protein product: CASSPASPSSGNTIYF. The whole variable domain, filled in from reference TRBV18 and TRBJ1-3, reads NAGVMQNPRHLVRRRGQEARLRCSPMKGHSHVYWYRQLPEEGLKFMVYLQKENIIDESGMPKERFSAEFPKEGPSILRIQQVVRGDSAAYFCASSPASPSSGNTIYFGEGSWLTVV.

V and J are TRBV6-5 and TRBJ1-2; D might be TRBD1 (6 bases). Germline CDR1 MNHEY, CDR2 SVGAGI. V lost 6 bases and J 8 bases, leaving 19 bases between the germline ends. The CDR3 length is 14 residues. The CDR3 nucleotides are TGTGCCAGCAGGATCGGGGGCGCACGTGACGGCTACACCTTC. Protein sequence: CASRIGGARDGYTF.

This chain joins TRBV6-6 and TRBJ1-3; D unclear. Germline assignment: CDR1 MNHNY and CDR2 SVGAGI (reference sequence). Trimming shortened V by 5 bases and J by 2 bases, and 19 bases separated the two germline ends. CDR3 size: 17 residues. Here the CDR3 DNA reads TGTGCCAGCAGTCCCACGACCACCAGTTTAGCTGGAAACACCATATATTTT. Protein sequence: CASSPTTTSLAGNTIYF.

This clone was detected once. The gene calls are TRBV5-6 and TRBJ1-5, with D perhaps TRBD1 (5 bases). The CDR3 totals 14 residues. Between the trimmed V and J ends, which lost 1 base and 4 bases, there was a span of 9 bases. CDR1 SGHDT and CDR2 YYEEEE come from the germline V gene. CDR3 nucleotides: TGTGCCAGCAGCTTGACGGGGGGAAATCAGCCCCAGCATTTT. Amino acids: CASSLTGGNQPQHF. The full variable domain, its missing parts supplied by reference TRBV5-6 and TRBJ1-5, is DAGVTQSPTHLIKTRGQQVTLRCSPKSGHDTVSWYQQALGQGPQFIFQYYEEEERQRGNFPDRFSGHQFPNYSSELNVNALLLGDSALYLCASSLTGGNQPQHFGDGTRLSIL.

In this sample, this clone turned up once. This chain connects TRBV7-9 to TRBJ2-7, with TRBD1 identical over 11 bases. V shed 1 base, J shed 6 bases, and the junction held 2 bases outside the gene matches. This CDR3 is 14 amino acids long. Germline loops: CDR1 SEHNR, CDR2 FQNEAQ (reference sequence). Here the CDR3 DNA reads TGTGCCAGCAGCTTAGGTGGGACAGGGGGCGAGCAGTACGTC. Translating gives CASSLGGTGGEQYV.

The chain joins TRBV6-5 to TRBJ2-5, with 11 bases matching TRBD2. In germline, CDR1 is MNHEY, CDR2 SVGAGI. This CDR3 is 14 amino acids long. After removal of 6 bases from V and 1 base from J, the junction contained 1 base not matched to a gene. The DNA for the CDR3 is TGTGCCAGCAGCCTAGCGGGGGGCCAAGAGACCCAGTACTTC. It specifies CASSLAGGQETQYF.

The chain combines TRBV24-1 with TRBJ1-1; D is uncertain. CDR3 length: 11 amino acids. V lost 9 bases to trimming and J lost 5 bases, with 9 bases between them. The V gene's germline CDR1 is KGHDR and CDR2 SFDVKD. CDR3 DNA sequence: TGTGCCACCGAAAGGAGGACTGAAGCTTTCTTT. Protein sequence: CATERRTEAFF.

The rearrangement joins TRBV10-2 to TRBJ1-5; a weak D match, TRBD1 (6 bases). This CDR3 is built from 13 residues. The germline V and J ends were trimmed by 7 bases and 7 bases, with 14 bases remaining between them. CDR1 is WSHSY and CDR2 is SAAADI in the germline V gene. The CDR3 nucleotides are TGCGCCAGCACTAGTACAGGGTCGCAGCCCCAGCATTTT. It codes for CASTSTGSQPQHF.

The V and J genes are TRBV19 and TRBJ2-1, with 9 nucleotides matching TRBD2. V shed 8 bases, J shed 4 bases, and the junction held 21 bases outside the gene matches. The CDR3 consists of 19 residues. Germline V gene sequence: CDR1 LNHDA, CDR2 SQIVND (reference sequence). The CDR3 DNA reads TGTGCCAGTCGCCAGTTGGGTAGCGGGGGCCCAGCTACTTACAATGAGCAGTTCTTC. Its translation is CASRQLGSGGPATYNEQFF.

This clone came up a few times. This chain uses TRBV19 with TRBJ1-2, with a weak D call TRBD1 (5 bases). Germline-derived CDR1 and CDR2 are LNHDA and SQIVND (reference sequence). This CDR3 region has 14 residues. V lost 5 bases and J lost 2, with 12 bases in between. Here the CDR3 reads CASSRSGGNYGYTF. CDR3 coding DNA: TGTGCCAGTAGTCGCTCGGGGGGAAACTATGGCTACACCTTC.

The chain has TRBV28 and TRBJ1-2; 12 bases agree with TRBD1. The V gene end was trimmed by 6 bases and the J gene end by 6 bases; junction bases not matched to a gene: 8. Germline CDR1 is MDHEN and CDR2 is SYDVKM. This CDR3 comprises 15 residues. As DNA, the CDR3 is TGTGCCAGCAGAGAGAGGGACAGGGGGCTTCATGGCTACACCTTC. The encoded protein is CASRERDRGLHGYTF.

The rearrangement uses TRBV24-1 and TRBJ2-5, with 7 bases matching TRBD2. Germline trimming cut 3 bases from V and 5 bases from J; bases unmatched to any gene: 5. There are 14 residues in the CDR3. Germline loops: CDR1 KGHDR, CDR2 SFDVKD. The CDR3 sequence is CATSDGLDGETQYF. CDR3 DNA: TGTGCCACCAGTGATGGACTAGATGGGGAGACCCAGTACTTC.

The rearrangement links TRBV18 to TRBJ2-3, with D maybe TRBD1 (6 bases). Trimming removed 6 bases at V and 4 bases at J, with 20 bases between. Germline V gene sequence: CDR1 KGHSH, CDR2 LQKENI. The CDR3 loop spans 16 amino acids. CDR3 DNA sequence: TGTGCCAGCTCTCTACAGGGAAATATACGCGCAGATACGCAGTATTTT. This codes for CASSLQGNIRADTQYF.

This sequence joins TRBV6-5 and TRBJ1-5, with 7 bases identical to TRBD1. With V trimmed by 2 bases and J by 1 base, 5 bases remained unmatched. CDR1 and CDR2 (germline): MNHEY, SVGAGI. The CDR3 sequence is 16 residues long. The CDR3 DNA follows: TGTGCCAGCAGTTACAGGGCAGGGGGGAGCAATCAGCCCCAGCATTTT. It yields the protein CASSYRAGGSNQPQHF.

This chain joins TRBV18 and TRBJ2-1, with unresolved D. There are 17 residues in the CDR3. The V end lost 1 base, the J end lost 5 bases, and 18 bases lay between the germline ends. Germline values: CDR1 KGHSH, CDR2 LQKENI. CDR3 nucleotide sequence: TGTGCCAGCTCACCACTCTTCTCACGCTCTGTTGACAATGAGCAGTTCTTC. Amino acid sequence: CASSPLFSRSVDNEQFF.

V usage is TRBV2 and J usage is TRBJ2-2; 9 bases align to TRBD2. This CDR3 is built from 16 residues. The V gene's germline CDR1 is SNHLY and CDR2 FYNNEI. With 8 bases clipped from V and 4 bases from J, the junction kept 11 bases outside the gene matches. The CDR3 protein is CASADSSGAGTGELFF. The CDR3 region has the DNA TGTGCCAGCGCAGATTCTAGCGGGGCGGGCACCGGGGAGCTGTTTTTT.

For this clone: This specimen includes other DNA sequences encoding the same CDR3. V usage is TRBV5-1 and J usage is TRBJ2-5, with D possibly matching TRBD2 (6 bases). Looked up from germline, CDR1 is SGHRS and CDR2 is YFSETQ. The CDR3 runs 13 residues. Trimming left V 8 bases short and J 1 base short, with 12 bases between. CDR3 in DNA: TGCGCCAGTCGTTTGGGGGGCCAAGAGACCCAGTACTTC. Translated: CASRLGGQETQYF.

This clone occurred once. V is TRBV29-1 and J is TRBJ1-3; no firm D call. Germline CDR1 SQVTM, CDR2 ANQGSEA. The CDR3 contains 15 residues. V lost 8 bases to trimming and J lost 4 bases, with 21 bases between them. CDR3: CSIMKRGVMGNTIYF. The CDR3 nucleotides are TGCAGCATAATGAAGCGGGGAGTGATGGGAAACACCATATATTTT.

The genes are TRBV6-1 and TRBJ1-3; no clear D gene. Germline V lookup: CDR1 MNHNS, CDR2 SASEGT. The CDR3 length is 12 residues. Trimming shortened V by 2 bases and J by 4 bases, and 3 bases separated the two germline ends. The CDR3 region is CASSESGNTIYF. The DNA of the CDR3 is TGTGCCAGCAGTGAATCAGGAAACACCATATATTTT.

The chain uses TRBV5-1 and TRBJ2-1, with D perhaps matching TRBD1 or TRBD2 (5 bases each). V was cut by 4 bases and J by 8 bases, with 19 bases left in between. The CDR3 consists of 15 residues. The germline CDR1 and CDR2 sequences are SGHRS and YFSETQ. The CDR3 DNA reads TGCGCCAGCAGCCCCCCGACGGCTATGGGGGATGAGCAGTTCTTC. Encoded protein: CASSPPTAMGDEQFF.

On this clone: The sample holds other DNA sequences that translate to the same CDR3. The genes are TRBV18 and TRBJ2-5, with TRBD2 identical over 9 bases. J lost 4 bases, V lost 6 bases, and 3 bases had no gene match. Germline V CDR1 and CDR2: KGHSH, LQKENI. The CDR3 is 13 residues long. The CDR3, as DNA: TGTGCCAGCTCGCCGGGACTAGCAGAGACCCAGTACTTC. It specifies CASSPGLAETQYF. The full variable domain, completed using reference TRBV18 and TRBJ2-5, is NAGVMQNPRHLVRRRGQEARLRCSPMKGHSHVYWYRQLPEEGLKFMVYLQKENIIDESGMPKERFSAEFPKEGPSILRIQQVVRGDSAAYFCASSPGLAETQYFGPGTRLLVL.